This T cell receptor (beta chain) was retrieved from a study of blood T cell repertoires in COVID-19. This clone was seen more than once but under ten times. CDR3 length equals 13 residues. The ends were cut back, 3 bases at V and 1 base at J, with 4 bases in the middle. Germline values: CDR1 WSHSY, CDR2 SAAADI. Produced via immunoSEQ multiplex PCR; TCRdb's table is partial and in-frame only. The table has over 150,000 clones, about four fifths seen once; the top ten hold roughly 12%. J is TRBJ1-5 and V is TRBV10-2; D ambiguous. This sequence was found in a man in his forties or fifties who had recovered from COVID-19. The sequencing sample was made of PBMCs or T cells enriched from blood (not recorded which). CDR3: CASSDGSNQPQHF. The DNA for the CDR3 is TGCGCCAGCAGTGACGGGAGCAATCAGCCCCAGCATTTT.